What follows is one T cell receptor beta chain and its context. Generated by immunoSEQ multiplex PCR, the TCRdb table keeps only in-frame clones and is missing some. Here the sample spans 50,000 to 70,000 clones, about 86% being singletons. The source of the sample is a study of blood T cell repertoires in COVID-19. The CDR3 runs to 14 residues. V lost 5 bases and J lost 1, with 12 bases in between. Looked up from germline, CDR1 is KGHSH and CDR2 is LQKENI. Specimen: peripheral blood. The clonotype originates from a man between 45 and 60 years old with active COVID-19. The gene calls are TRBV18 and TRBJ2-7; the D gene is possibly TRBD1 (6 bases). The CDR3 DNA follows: TGTGCCAGCTCAGATATCAGGGGTTCCTACGAGCAGTACGTC. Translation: CASSDIRGSYEQYV.